This T cell receptor beta chain was found in a study of cytomegalovirus exposure and HLA in healthy donors. Data came from immunoSEQ multiplex PCR; TCRdb stores just in-frame clones and leaves some out. The data contain 100,000 to 150,000 clones, around 90% of them singletons. Deletions cut 7 bases from V and 2 bases from J, with 19 bases between. The CDR3 sequence is 15 residues long. The germline V gene has CDR1 SGHRS and CDR2 YFSETQ. Specimen: PBMCs. The chain is built from TRBV5-1 and TRBJ2-7; tentative D call: TRBD1 (6 bases). The TCR sequence derives from a woman under 30 in good health and CMV-seronegative. CDR3 region: CASGGGPPRPYEQYF. CDR3 DNA sequence: TGCGCCAGCGGGGGCGGCCCACCCCGACCCTACGAGCAGTACTTC.